These 21 T cell receptor beta chains share one sample of origin, sequenced in a study of cytomegalovirus exposure and HLA in healthy donors. Some clones are missing from TCRdb's copy, which holds only in-frame ones; the method was immunoSEQ multiplex PCR. In the table there are 70,000 to 85,000 clones, about 93% of which are singletons. The specimen sequenced was PBMCs. These receptors were taken from a woman between 18 and 30 years old in good health and CMV-seropositive.

This clone was counted only a few times. This rearrangement joins TRBV5-6 to TRBJ2-5, with 8 bases lining up with TRBD2. Germline-derived CDR1 and CDR2 are SGHDT and YYEEEE. V dropped 4 bases and J dropped 2; count of bases not matched to a gene: 10. The CDR3 contains 16 residues. The CDR3 is CASSPLVSGGQETQYF. The CDR3 coding sequence is TGTGCCAGCAGCCCCTTGGTCAGCGGGGGACAAGAGACCCAGTACTTC.

The CDR3 DNA reads as TGTGCCAGCAGCGGACAGGGGGCGAACACTGAAGCTTTCTTT. Encoded protein: CASSGQGANTEAFF. This chain connects TRBV4-2 to TRBJ1-1; TRBD1 matches at 11 bases. The ends lost 5 bases at V and 1 base at J; junction bases unmatched: 0. CDR1 and CDR2 from the germline V gene are LGHNA and YNFKEQ. The CDR3 covers 14 residues.

The chain links TRBV4-2 to TRBJ1-1; no definite D call. CDR3 length: 12 residues. The V gene lost 1 base and the J gene lost 8 bases, with 8 bases spanning the gap. Germline CDR1 reads LGHNA; CDR2 reads YNFKEQ. The CDR3 protein is CASSQGRQEAFF. In DNA, the CDR3 is TGTGCCAGCAGCCAAGGGCGGCAAGAAGCTTTCTTT.

The chain uses TRBV28 and TRBJ1-6; no clear D gene. Germline CDR1 is MDHEN and CDR2 is SYDVKM. The germline V and J ends were trimmed by 3 bases and 10 bases, with 19 bases remaining between them. The CDR3 is 16 residues long. CDR3 sequence reads: CASSFARRLRESPLHF. DNA for the CDR3: TGTGCCAGCAGTTTCGCCAGGCGACTGAGGGAGTCACCCCTCCACTTT.

The chain has TRBV7-7 and TRBJ2-2, with TRBD1 matching over 7 bases. The CDR3 spans 18 residues. Germline CDR1 and CDR2: SSHAT and FNYEAQ (reference sequence). After removal of 5 bases from V and 1 base from J, the junction contained 13 bases not matched to a gene. The CDR3, as DNA: TGTGCCAGCAGCCCCACCGGGACAGTCCCATTGAACACCGGGGAGCTGTTTTTT. This sequence encodes CASSPTGTVPLNTGELFF.

The V call is TRBV14, the J call TRBJ1-1, with D uncertain. V gave up 5 bases and J gave up 1 base, with 35 bases separating them. Per the germline V gene, CDR1 is SGHDN and CDR2 is FVKESK. The CDR3 is 22 residues long. CDR3 DNA: TGTGCCAGCAGCTCCCTTCGCCCGCGAAGGCCCGGACGGAGGAAATGGAACACTGAAGCTTTCTTT. Translated: CASSSLRPRRPGRRKWNTEAFF. The variable domain in full, with the rest retrieved from reference TRBV14 and TRBJ1-1, is EAGVTQFPSHSVIEKGQTVTLRCDPISGHDNLYWYRRVMGKEIKFLLHFVKESKQDESGMPNNRFLAERTGGTYSTLKVQPAELEDSGVYFCASSSLRPRRPGRRKWNTEAFFGQGTRLTVV.

The J gene is TRBJ2-1, the V gene TRBV5-6; 9 bases are shared with TRBD2. V dropped 3 bases and J dropped 7; count of bases not matched to a gene: 5. Germline CDR1 and CDR2: SGHDT and YYEEEE. This CDR3 has 14 amino acids. CDR3 bases: TGTGCCAGCAGCTCTGCGGGAGGGCGAAATGAGCAGTTCTTC. This encodes CASSSAGGRNEQFF.

The V gene is TRBV5-1, the J gene TRBJ1-1; possible D gene TRBD1, 5 bases. With 5 bases removed from V and 4 bases from J, the gap between germline ends came to 18 bases. Germline V gene data show CDR1 as SGHRS and CDR2 as YFSETQ. This CDR3 comprises 15 residues. The CDR3: CASSRGPQGTTEAFF. Here the CDR3 DNA reads TGCGCCAGCAGTCGAGGCCCTCAGGGTACCACTGAAGCTTTCTTT. Together with reference TRBV5-1 and TRBJ1-1, the CDR3 gives the full variable domain: KAGVTQTPRYLIKTRGQQVTLSCSPISGHRSVSWYQQTPGQGLQFLFEYFSETQRNKGNFPGRFSGRQFSNSRSEMNVSTLELGDSALYLCASSRGPQGTTEAFFGQGTRLTVV.

The rearrangement links TRBV4-3 to TRBJ1-2, with D hard to call. The CDR3 runs to 14 residues. Germline V gene sequence: CDR1 LGHNA, CDR2 YSLEER. Trimming shortened V by 1 base and J by 7 bases, and 13 bases separated the two germline ends. CDR3: CASSQVSSSSGYTF. DNA of the CDR3: TGCGCCAGCAGCCAAGTGTCGTCTTCTAGTGGCTACACCTTC.

The chain couples TRBV19 to TRBJ1-1; D may be TRBD1 (5 bases). V dropped 6 bases and J dropped 4 bases, with 18 bases sitting between them. The CDR3 contains 15 residues. The germline CDR1 and CDR2 sequences are LNHDA and SQIVND (reference sequence). The CDR3 region is CASRTVQGSSTEAFF. CDR3 nucleotides: TGTGCCAGTAGGACAGTTCAGGGATCCTCCACTGAAGCTTTCTTT.

The rearrangement joins TRBV4-2 to TRBJ2-1, with D possibly matching TRBD2 (6 bases). V was trimmed by 0 bases and J by 2 bases, leaving 8 bases between them. This CDR3 has 15 residues. Germline-derived CDR1 and CDR2 are LGHNA and YNFKEQ. The CDR3, as DNA: TGTGCCAGCAGCCAAGACTGGGGGGCCTACAATGAGCAGTTCTTC. Its protein product is CASSQDWGAYNEQFF.

V and J are TRBV7-9 and TRBJ1-2; D remains unclear. In germline, CDR1 is SEHNR, CDR2 FQNEAQ (reference sequence). V lost 1 base, J lost 8 bases, and 20 bases lay in between. This CDR3 is 16 amino acids long. The CDR3: CASSLVGGRRLEGYTF. The CDR3 coding sequence is TGTGCCAGCAGCTTAGTAGGTGGCAGGCGCCTTGAGGGCTACACCTTC.

The chain has TRBV6-5 and TRBJ2-7, with D perhaps TRBD1 (6 bases). CDR1 and CDR2 from the germline V gene are MNHEY and SVGAGI. CDR3 length: 14 residues. V was trimmed by 6 bases and J by 0 bases, leaving 12 bases between them. The CDR3 region is CASRPRQDSYEQYF. DNA for the CDR3: TGTGCCAGCAGACCCCGACAGGACTCCTACGAGCAGTACTTC.

V and J are TRBV2 and TRBJ2-2; 14 nucleotides align to TRBD2. Germline CDR1 SNHLY, CDR2 FYNNEI. Germline trimming cut 2 bases from V and 3 bases from J; bases unmatched to any gene: 11. This CDR3 has 20 amino acids. The CDR3 here is CASSEIGLAGGPADTGELFF. CDR3 sequence (DNA): TGTGCCAGCAGTGAAATAGGACTAGCGGGAGGCCCGGCCGACACCGGGGAGCTGTTTTTT.

The chain employs TRBV27 and TRBJ1-3, with D perhaps TRBD1 (6 bases). Germline values: CDR1 MNHEY, CDR2 SMNVEV (reference sequence). V was shortened by 4 bases and J by 0 bases, with 13 bases between the two germline ends. The CDR3 is 16 amino acids. The CDR3 reads CASSSRTVSSGNTIYF. DNA for the CDR3: TGTGCCAGCAGTTCACGGACAGTCAGCTCTGGAAACACCATATATTTT.

V gene TRBV5-4 combines with J gene TRBJ2-5, with 12 bases matching TRBD1. The CDR3 contains 15 residues. Looked up from germline, CDR1 is SGHNT and CDR2 is YYREEE (reference sequence). The junction had 6 bases not matched to a gene; V was cut back by 4 bases and J by 5 bases. CDR3: CASSVGQGAGETQYF. CDR3 DNA: TGTGCCAGCAGCGTGGGACAGGGGGCTGGTGAGACCCAGTACTTC.

The sample holds one count of this clone. V gene TRBV6-1 combines with J gene TRBJ1-3; 7 bases map to TRBD1. The CDR3 has 15 residues. Germline CDR1 is MNHNS and CDR2 is SASEGT. Trimming took 8 bases from V and 0 from J; bases not matched to a gene: 7. Here the CDR3 DNA reads TGTGCCAGCGGGGGACAGACTACCTCTGGAAACACCATATATTTT. Residues: CASGGQTTSGNTIYF.

This clone came up once. The V gene is TRBV30, the J gene TRBJ2-3; possible D gene TRBD2, 5 bases. Germline V gene lookup returns CDR1 GTSNPN and CDR2 SVGIG (reference sequence). The ends were cut back, 1 base at V and 8 bases at J, with 7 bases in the middle. The CDR3 consists of 11 residues. The CDR3: CAWSAEGTQYF. In nucleotides, the CDR3 is TGTGCCTGGAGTGCCGAGGGTACGCAGTATTTT.

Worth noting for this clone: One end of the junction is discordant with germline, which a read error may explain. This chain uses TRBV4-1 with TRBJ2-7; no reliable D call. Germline lookup yields CDR1 MGHRA and CDR2 YSYEKL. There are 13 residues in the CDR3. The CDR3 DNA is TGCGCCAGCAGCCAAGTAGAAAACTACGAGCAGTACTTT. This gives the protein CASSQVENYEQYF.

The chain couples TRBV7-3 to TRBJ2-7; 7 nucleotides align to TRBD1. The CDR3 has 14 residues. Germline lookup yields CDR1 SGHTA and CDR2 FQGTGA. Unmatched junction bases numbered 7, after V lost 5 bases and J lost 3 bases. The CDR3: CASSPDGTDYEQYF. As DNA, the CDR3 is TGTGCCAGCAGCCCAGACGGGACAGACTACGAGCAGTACTTC.

This clone was seen repeatedly, ten times or more. This chain joins TRBV2 and TRBJ2-7; the match to TRBD1 covers 9 bases. CDR1 is SNHLY, CDR2 FYNNEI, per germline. The V gene end was trimmed by 8 bases and the J gene end by 6 bases; junction bases not matched to a gene: 5. The CDR3 loop spans 12 amino acids. The CDR3 here is CASDTGGAEQYF. DNA of the CDR3: TGTGCCAGCGATACAGGGGGCGCCGAGCAGTACTTC.